The text below deals with one T cell receptor (beta chain). As originally analysed: Nucleated cell counts were estimated from reference gene primer amplification. Method: immunoSEQ multiplex PCR; TCRdb's copy keeps in-frame clones and lacks some. V and J calls and clone size are given by that table; D and trimming were obtained from the DNA. This sample has about 65,000 clones, with approximately 80% found just once. J was trimmed by 7 bases and V by 3 bases; bases with no gene match: 11. The germline CDR1 and CDR2 sequences are SGHNT and YENEEA. The CDR3 is 16 amino acids. The data originate from a study of blood T cell repertoires in COVID-19. Study at large: Sites in the United States, Italy and Spain provided acute and convalescent COVID-19 samples. Sample material is recorded as cDNA or gDNA derived from T cells, B-cell-depleted T cells, or PBMCs.

The sequence derives from an elderly man with acute or convalescent COVID-19. Input material: peripheral blood. The gene calls are TRBV11-3 and TRBJ2-1; TRBD2 matches 8 bases. CDR3 loop: CASSFWRGELPNEQFF. In nucleotides, the CDR3 is TGTGCCAGCAGCTTCTGGCGGGGGGAGCTCCCTAATGAGCAGTTCTTC.